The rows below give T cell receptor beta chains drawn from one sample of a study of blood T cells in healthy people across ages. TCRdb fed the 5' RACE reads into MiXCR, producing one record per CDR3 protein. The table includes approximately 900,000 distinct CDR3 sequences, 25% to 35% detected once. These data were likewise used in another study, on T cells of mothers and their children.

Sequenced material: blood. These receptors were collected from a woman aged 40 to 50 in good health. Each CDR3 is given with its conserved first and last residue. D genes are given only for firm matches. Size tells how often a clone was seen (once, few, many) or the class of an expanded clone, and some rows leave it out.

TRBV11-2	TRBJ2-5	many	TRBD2	CASSLGLAGRETQYF	TGTGCCAGCAGCTTAGGACTAGCGGGGAGGGAGACCCAGTACTTC
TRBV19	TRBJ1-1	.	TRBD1	CASRISGGGTEAFF	TGTGCCAGTAGGATTTCAGGGGGGGGGACTGAAGCTTTCTTT
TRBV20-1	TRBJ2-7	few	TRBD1	CSAPPGQGVRYEQYF	TGCAGTGCTCCACCGGGACAGGGGGTTCGCTACGAGCAGTACTTC
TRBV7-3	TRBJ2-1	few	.	CASSLIGGEYNEQFF	TGTGCCAGCAGCTTAATTGGGGGAGAATACAATGAGCAGTTCTTC
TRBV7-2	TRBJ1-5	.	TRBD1	CASSPNRGGTNQPQHF	TGTGCCAGCAGCCCTAACAGGGGGGGAACCAATCAGCCCCAGCATTTT
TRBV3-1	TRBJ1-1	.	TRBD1	CASSPFAGQGGTEAFF	TGTGCCAGCAGCCCATTCGCCGGACAGGGGGGTACTGAAGCTTTCTTT
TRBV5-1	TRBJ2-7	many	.	CASSLELTGSSYEQYF	TGCGCCAGCAGCTTGGAGCTGACAGGTTCCTCCTACGAGCAGTACTTC
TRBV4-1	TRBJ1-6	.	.	CASSQANSPLHF	TGCGCCAGCAGCCAGGCAAATTCACCCCTCCACTTT
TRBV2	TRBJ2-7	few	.	CASIPSRQSPCYF	TGTGCCAGCATTCCCTCAAGACAGTCCCCCTGCTACTTC
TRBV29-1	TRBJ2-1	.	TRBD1	CSVETWTGAYNEQFF	TGCAGCGTTGAAACATGGACAGGGGCCTACAATGAGCAGTTCTTC
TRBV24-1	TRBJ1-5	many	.	CATSDLNWKGNQPQHF	TGTGCCACCAGTGATTTAAATTGGAAGGGCAATCAGCCCCAGCATTTT
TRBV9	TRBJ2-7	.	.	CASSAQGYEQCF	TGTGCCAGCAGCGCCCAGGGCTACGAGCAGTGCTTC
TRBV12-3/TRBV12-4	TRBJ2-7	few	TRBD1	CASSEGQESYEQYF	TGTGCCAGCAGTGAGGGACAGGAGTCCTACGAGCAGTACTTC
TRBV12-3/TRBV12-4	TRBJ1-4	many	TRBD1	CASRPTGDGEKLFF	TGTGCCAGCAGACCTACAGGGGACGGTGAAAAACTGTTTTTT
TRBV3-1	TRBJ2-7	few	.	CASSQGVVGWGYEQYF	TGTGCCAGCAGCCAAGGCGTAGTAGGGTGGGGTTACGAGCAGTACTTC
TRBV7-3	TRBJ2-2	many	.	CASSPGETRTGELFF	TGTGCCAGCAGCCCCGGGGAGACTAGGACCGGGGAGCTGTTTTTT
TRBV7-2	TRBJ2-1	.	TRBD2	CASSLSAGGAYNEQFF	TGTGCCAGCAGCTTATCAGCGGGGGGGGCCTACAATGAGCAGTTCTTC
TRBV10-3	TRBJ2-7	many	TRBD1	CAISLDRAYEQYF	TGTGCCATCAGCCTGGACAGGGCCTACGAGCAGTACTTC
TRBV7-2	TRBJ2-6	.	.	CASTSQASGANVLTF	TGTGCCAGCACTTCTCAGGCATCTGGGGCCAACGTCCTGACTTTC
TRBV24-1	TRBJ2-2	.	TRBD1	CATSDRRTGMAGELFF	TGTGCCACCAGTGATCGGCGGACAGGGATGGCCGGGGAGCTGTTTTTT
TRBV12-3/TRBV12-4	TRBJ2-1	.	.	CASGRTGNNEQFF	TGTGCCAGCGGCCGGACGGGGAACAATGAGCAGTTCTTC
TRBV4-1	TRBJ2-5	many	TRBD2	CASSQDRIAGGNLETQYF	TGCGCCAGCAGCCAAGACCGAATAGCGGGGGGGAACTTGGAGACCCAGTACTTC
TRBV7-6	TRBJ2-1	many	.	CASSLSSSEGYNEQFF	TGTGCCAGCAGCTTAAGCTCTAGCGAGGGCTACAATGAGCAGTTCTTC
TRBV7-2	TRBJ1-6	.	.	CASSYPTELGNSPLHF	TGTGCCAGCAGCTACCCGACAGAATTGGGCAATTCACCCCTCCACTTT
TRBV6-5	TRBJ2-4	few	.	CASSPWRDSPDEQYF	TGTGCCAGCAGTCCATGGCGGGACTCGCCCGATGAGCAGTACTTC
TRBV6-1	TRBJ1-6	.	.	CASRTEPYSPLHF	TGTGCCAGCAGAACCGAACCCTATTCACCCCTCCACTTT
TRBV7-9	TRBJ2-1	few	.	CASSLGAGANEQFF	TGTGCCAGCAGCTTAGGCGCGGGGGCGAATGAGCAGTTCTTC
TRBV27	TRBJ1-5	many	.	CASSYTTDQPQHF	TGTGCCAGCAGCTATACGACAGATCAGCCCCAGCATTTT
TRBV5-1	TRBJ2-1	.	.	CASSLESTYSEQFF	TGCGCCAGCAGCTTGGAGTCTACCTACAGTGAGCAGTTCTTC
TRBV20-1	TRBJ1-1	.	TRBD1	CSATGTVEMNTEAFF	TGCAGTGCTACAGGGACAGTCGAGATGAACACTGAAGCTTTCTTT
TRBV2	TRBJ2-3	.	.	CASSERGKGTDTQYF	TGTGCCAGCAGTGAACGGGGAAAGGGCACAGATACGCAGTATTTT